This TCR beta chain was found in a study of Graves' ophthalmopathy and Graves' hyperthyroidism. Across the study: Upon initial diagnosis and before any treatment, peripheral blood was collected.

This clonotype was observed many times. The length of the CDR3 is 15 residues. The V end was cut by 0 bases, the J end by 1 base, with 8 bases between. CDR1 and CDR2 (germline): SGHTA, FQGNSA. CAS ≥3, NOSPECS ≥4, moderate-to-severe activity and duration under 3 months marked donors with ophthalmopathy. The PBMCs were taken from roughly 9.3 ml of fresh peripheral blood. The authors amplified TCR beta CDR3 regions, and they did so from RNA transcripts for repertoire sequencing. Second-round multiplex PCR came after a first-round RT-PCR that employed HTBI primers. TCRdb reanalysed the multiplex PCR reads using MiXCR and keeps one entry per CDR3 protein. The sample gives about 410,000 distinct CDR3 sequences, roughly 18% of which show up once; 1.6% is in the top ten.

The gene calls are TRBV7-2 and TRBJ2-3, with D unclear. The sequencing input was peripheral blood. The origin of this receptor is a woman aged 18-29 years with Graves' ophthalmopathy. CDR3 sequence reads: CASSLAGWGTDTQYF. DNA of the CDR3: TGTGCCAGCAGCTTAGCGGGATGGGGCACAGATACGCAGTATTTT.